The 11 T cell receptor beta chains listed next were all sequenced from one sample in a study of T cell clonality in common variable immunodeficiency. The method was immunoSEQ multiplex PCR; TCRdb's version includes in-frame clones alone and lacks a portion of them. Sampling found fewer than 40,000 clones, none seen once. The sample consisted of peripheral blood mononuclear cells. These receptors were obtained from a person between 18 and 70 years old in good health.

This clone showed up many times. Sequencing ends 3 residues short of the CDR3 end; the germline J gene provides the rest. The V and J genes are TRBV7-1 and TRBJ2-5; 14 nucleotides match TRBD2. TRBV7-1 is an open reading frame whose function is uncertain. The CDR3 sequence is 20 residues long. The V gene end was trimmed by 3 bases and the J gene end by 4 bases; junction bases not matched to a gene: 16. The CDR3 bases that were read are TGTGCCAGCAGCTCCCGACTAGCGGGAGGGCCCAGGAGCAGCGGAGAGACC. As protein: CASSSRLAGGPRSSGET. The full CDR3 protein reads CASSSRLAGGPRSSGETQYF.

This clone has at least ten counts. The CDR3 is cut off 3 residues early in the read; its end comes from the germline J gene. The chain is built from TRBV5-4 and TRBJ2-1; TRBD2 matches 12 bases. The CDR3 runs 14 residues. Trimming cost V 4 bases and J 6 bases; bases outside gene matches: 2. Germline V gene data show CDR1 as SGHNT and CDR2 as YYREEE (reference sequence). The CDR3 DNA, read in part, is TGTGCCAGCAGCCCTAGCGGGGGGGCCAATGAG. Amino acid sequence: CASSPSGGANE. The complete CDR3 protein is CASSPSGGANEQFF. Variable domain in full (rest from reference TRBV5-4 and TRBJ2-1): ETGVTQSPTHLIKTRGQQVTLRCSSQSGHNTVSWYQQALGQGPQFIFQYYREEENGRGNFPPRFSGLQFPNYSSELNVNALELDDSALYLCASSPSGGANEQFFGPGTRLTVL.

The table lists this clone with many counts. The CDR3 end is not reached by the read, which stops 3 residues before it; the germline J gene fills it in. The chain recombines TRBV5-1 with TRBJ1-1; D remains unclear. This CDR3 region has 14 residues. V was trimmed by 1 base and J by 2 bases, leaving 9 bases between them. The germline CDR1 and CDR2 sequences are SGHRS and YFSETQ. The CDR3 loop reads CASSLFDKNTEAFF. The part of the CDR3 DNA that was read is TGCGCCAGCAGCTTGTTTGACAAAAACACTGAA.

A few counts support this clone. The observed sequence ends 3 residues before the CDR3 terminus, with the missing tail filled in from the germline J gene. The chain employs TRBV18 and TRBJ2-3; D is ambiguous. Germline V gene sequence: CDR1 KGHSH, CDR2 LQKENI. CDR3 length equals 14 residues. The CDR3 region is CASSPLDSAETQYF. The sequenced part of the CDR3 DNA is TGTGCCAGCTCCCCCCTAGACTCGGCGGAGACG.

The sample holds many counts of this clone. The read is 3 residues too short to cover the CDR3 end, so that end is filled in from the germline J gene. The rearrangement joins TRBV20-1 to TRBJ2-7; TRBD2 matches 7 bases. Germline V CDR1 and CDR2: DFQATT, SNEGSKA (reference sequence). Losses at the gene ends were 6 bases for V and 1 base for J; bases not matched to a gene: 6. CDR3 size: 13 residues. The CDR3 sequence: CSARGWESYEQYF. The DNA read from the CDR3 is TGCAGTGCGCGGGGGTGGGAATCCTACGAG.

At least ten counts were recorded for this clone. The read ends 3 residues shy of where the CDR3 ends; the end is completed using the germline J gene. The rearrangement uses TRBV5-1 and TRBJ2-5; 10 nucleotides line up with TRBD1. Trimming removed 5 bases from V and 4 bases from J; junction bases left unmatched: 8. CDR1 is SGHRS, CDR2 YFSETQ, per germline. The CDR3 extends over 15 amino acids. CDR3 protein: CASRPGTGERETQYF. The sequenced CDR3 bases are TGCGCCAGCAGACCGGGGACAGGGGAGAGAGAGACC. Variable domain in full (rest from reference TRBV5-1 and TRBJ2-5): KAGVTQTPRYLIKTRGQQVTLSCSPISGHRSVSWYQQTPGQGLQFLFEYFSETQRNKGNFPGRFSGRQFSNSRSEMNVSTLELGDSALYLCASRPGTGERETQYFGPGTRLLVL.

This clone has only a few counts. With the read ending 3 residues before the CDR3 end, the germline J gene is used to fill in that end. The V gene is TRBV5-1, the J gene TRBJ2-1; maybe TRBD1 (5 bases). CDR3 length equals 18 residues. V lost 0 bases to trimming and J lost 7 bases, with 23 bases between them. The germline V gene encodes CDR1 SGHRS and CDR2 YFSETQ. The CDR3 spells CASSLAGVVRVVGNEQFF. The sequenced CDR3 bases are TGCGCCAGCAGCTTGGCCGGAGTAGTCAGGGTCGTGGGGAATGAG.

This clone showed up many times. The read ends 3 residues shy of where the CDR3 ends; the end is completed using the germline J gene. Other nucleotide sequences from this sample produce the same CDR3. The V call is TRBV18, the J call TRBJ1-3, with a possible D match to TRBD1 (5 bases). Germline V gives CDR1 KGHSH, CDR2 LQKENI. Trimming removed 3 bases from V and 0 bases from J, with 15 bases in between. This CDR3 region has 17 residues. CDR3 DNA (partial): TGTGCCAGCTCACCTCCGGCGCGGACACTCTCTGGAAACACC. Residues: CASSPPARTLSGNT. The whole CDR3 is CASSPPARTLSGNTIYF.

This clone was recorded at least ten times. The read gets to within 3 residues of the CDR3 end, and the germline J gene fills in the rest. V is TRBV18 and J is TRBJ2-2; the D is unclear. The CDR3 is 15 residues long. V lost 3 bases and J 6 bases, leaving 14 bases between the germline ends. In germline, CDR1 is KGHSH, CDR2 LQKENI. The CDR3 bases that were read are TGTGCCAGCTCACCCTCCTTATTCGGTTCCGGGGAG. Protein product: CASSPSLFGSGE. The complete CDR3 sequence is CASSPSLFGSGELFF.

Ten or more counts support this clone. The part of the CDR3 DNA that was read is TGTGCCAGTAGTTCATGGACTTCGGATACG. Amino acid sequence: CASSSWTSDT. From start to end, the CDR3 is CASSSWTSDTQYF. The chain is built from TRBV19 and TRBJ2-3, with D possibly being TRBD2 (5 bases). The CDR3 end lies 3 residues beyond the end of the read and is filled in from the germline J gene. This CDR3 spans 13 amino acids. The V gene's germline CDR1 is LNHDA and CDR2 SQIVND (reference sequence). The ends were cut back, 5 bases at V and 6 bases at J, with 12 bases in the middle.

This clone has ten or more counts. Read sequence stops 3 residues before the CDR3 end, and the germline J gene provides the missing end. The chain joins TRBV5-4 to TRBJ2-2; weak D call: TRBD1 (5 bases). V was cut by 4 bases and J by 4 bases, with 14 bases left in between. The CDR3 runs to 15 residues. CDR1 and CDR2 from the germline V gene are SGHNT and YYREEE (reference sequence). CDR3 bases read: TGTGCCAGCAGCACCACCGGACAATCCACCGGGGAG. Translation: CASSTTGQSTGE. The entire CDR3 reads CASSTTGQSTGELFF.